The next 5 T cell receptor beta chains were all read from a single sample in a study of T cell changes during pregnancy in multiple sclerosis. Sequencing was performed with immunoSEQ multiplex PCR; in TCRdb, only in-frame clones are kept and a portion is missing. The sample contains tens of thousands of clones, 93% of which appear only once. The sample in question was peripheral blood, obtained in the second trimester of pregnancy. The receptors were sampled from a female donor with multiple sclerosis, enrolled in a pregnancy study.

The V and J genes are TRBV2 and TRBJ2-3, with D possibly TRBD1 on 6 matching bases. This CDR3 contains 12 residues. Germline lookup yields CDR1 SNHLY and CDR2 FYNNEI. V dropped 7 bases and J dropped 6 bases, with 11 bases sitting between them. The CDR3 DNA is TGTGCCAGCAAAGATAGGGGGGATACGCAGTATTTT. This gives the protein CASKDRGDTQYF.

This chain joins TRBV6-6 and TRBJ2-3; 10 bases align to TRBD2. Losses at the gene ends were 6 bases for V and 2 bases for J; bases not matched to a gene: 8. From germline, CDR1 is MNHNY and CDR2 SVGAGI (reference sequence). This CDR3 region has 16 residues. The CDR3 DNA follows: TGTGCCAGCAGAGCAGGTACTAGCGGGAACACAGATACGCAGTATTTT. This translates into CASRAGTSGNTDTQYF.

The chain couples TRBV10-2 to TRBJ1-4, with 7 bases identical to TRBD1. CDR3 length: 16 residues. The germline CDR1 and CDR2 sequences are WSHSY and SAAADI. V was pared by 3 bases and J by 4 bases, with 8 bases of the junction left unmatched. The CDR3 region is CASSDLDRDLNEKLFF. The CDR3 DNA follows: TGCGCCAGCAGTGACCTTGACAGGGACCTTAATGAAAAACTGTTTTTT.

This chain joins TRBV27 and TRBJ1-1, with D perhaps TRBD1 (5 bases). This CDR3 is 14 amino acids long. Germline CDR1 MNHEY, CDR2 SMNVEV (reference sequence). Trimming removed 6 bases from V and 1 base from J, with 12 bases in between. The CDR3 DNA follows: TGTGCCAGCAGGACGGGACTCCAGAACACTGAAGCTTTCTTT. This gives the protein CASRTGLQNTEAFF.

The chain is built from TRBV4-1 and TRBJ2-4; D is perhaps TRBD1 (6 bases). V was shortened by 5 bases and J by 0 bases, with 11 bases between the two germline ends. The CDR3 extends over 15 amino acids. Germline loops: CDR1 MGHRA, CDR2 YSYEKL. The chain's CDR3 is CASSGGILAKNIQYF. DNA for the CDR3: TGCGCCAGCAGCGGGGGCATATTAGCCAAAAACATTCAGTACTTC.